This TCR beta chain appears in the sequencing data of a study of T cell clonotyping in hematopoietic cell transplantation. Sequenced by immunoSEQ multiplex PCR; TCRdb stores in-frame clones only, minus some. The sample consists of about 41,000 clones, 95% of them appearing once. The germline V gene encodes CDR1 LNHNV and CDR2 YYDKDF (reference sequence). The CDR3 loop spans 21 amino acids. The V and J ends lost 5 bases and 2 bases respectively, with 31 bases between them. The sample consisted of peripheral blood mononuclear cells. The clonotype was recovered from a man aged 25 to 45 in good health. Some clones in this sample may be carry-over from other donors' samples. V usage is TRBV15 and J usage is TRBJ1-5; tentatively, D is TRBD1 (6 bases). CDR3 region: CATSLAGGRGLFLLGNQPQHF. The CDR3 DNA is TGTGCCACCAGCCTCGCCGGGGGCAGGGGTCTGTTCCTTCTGGGCAATCAGCCCCAGCATTTT.